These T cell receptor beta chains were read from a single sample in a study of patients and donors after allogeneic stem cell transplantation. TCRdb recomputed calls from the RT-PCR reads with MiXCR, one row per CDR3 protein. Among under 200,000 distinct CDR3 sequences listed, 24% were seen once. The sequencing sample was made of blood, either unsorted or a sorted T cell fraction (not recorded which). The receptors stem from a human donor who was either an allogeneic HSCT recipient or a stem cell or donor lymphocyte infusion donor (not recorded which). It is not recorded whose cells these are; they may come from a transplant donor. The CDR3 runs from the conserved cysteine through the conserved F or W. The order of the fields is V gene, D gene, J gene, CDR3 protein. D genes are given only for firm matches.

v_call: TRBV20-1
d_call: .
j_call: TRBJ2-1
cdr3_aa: CSASLGPSYNEQFF

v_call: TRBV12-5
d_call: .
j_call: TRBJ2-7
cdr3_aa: CASGSTTYEQYF

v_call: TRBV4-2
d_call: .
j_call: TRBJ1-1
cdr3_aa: CASSQEGSNTEAFF

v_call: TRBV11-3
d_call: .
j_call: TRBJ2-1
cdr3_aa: CASSLPYGNEQFF

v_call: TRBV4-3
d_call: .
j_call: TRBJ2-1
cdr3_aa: CASSQRALGEMTEQFF

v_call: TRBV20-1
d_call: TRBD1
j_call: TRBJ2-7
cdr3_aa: CSAGRDSVAYEQYF

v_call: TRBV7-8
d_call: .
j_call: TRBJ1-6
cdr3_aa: CASRPIGSPLHF

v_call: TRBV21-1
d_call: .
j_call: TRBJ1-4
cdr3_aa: CAILAGENEKLFF

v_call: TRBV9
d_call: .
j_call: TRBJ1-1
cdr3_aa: CASSGLTGLNTEAFF

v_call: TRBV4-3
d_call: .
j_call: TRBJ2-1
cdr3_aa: CASSQDIGRWGQFF

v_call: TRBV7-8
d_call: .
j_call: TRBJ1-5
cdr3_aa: CASSLFEGGYQPQHF

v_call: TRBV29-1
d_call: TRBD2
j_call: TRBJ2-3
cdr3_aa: CSVSSAGVLTDTQYF

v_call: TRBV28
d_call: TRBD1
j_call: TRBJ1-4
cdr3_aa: CASEKPGQGVPGEKLFF

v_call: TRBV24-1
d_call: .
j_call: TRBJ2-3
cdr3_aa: CATSDPGGPGDTQYF

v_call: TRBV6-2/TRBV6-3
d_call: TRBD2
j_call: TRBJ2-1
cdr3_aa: CASSRLAGAYNEQFF

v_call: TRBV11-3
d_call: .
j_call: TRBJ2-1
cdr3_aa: CASSLGGWSSNEQFF

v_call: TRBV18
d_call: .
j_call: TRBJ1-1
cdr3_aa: CASSPIWSRHGNTEAFF

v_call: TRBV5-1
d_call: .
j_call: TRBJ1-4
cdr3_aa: CASSSSGPFATNEKLFF

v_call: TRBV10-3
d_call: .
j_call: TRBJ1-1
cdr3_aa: CAISGADLRGGTEAFF

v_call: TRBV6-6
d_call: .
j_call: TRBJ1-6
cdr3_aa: CASSYSMGQGSHNSPLHF

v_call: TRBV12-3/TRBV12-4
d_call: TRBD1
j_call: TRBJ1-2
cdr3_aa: CASSWTGVSYGYTF

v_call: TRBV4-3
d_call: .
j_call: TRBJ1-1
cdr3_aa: CASSQDGGATEAFF

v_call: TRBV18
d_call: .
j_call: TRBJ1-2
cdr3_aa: CASSPELYGYTF

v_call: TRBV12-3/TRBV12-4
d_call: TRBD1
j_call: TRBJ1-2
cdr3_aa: CASATNRGGNYGYTF

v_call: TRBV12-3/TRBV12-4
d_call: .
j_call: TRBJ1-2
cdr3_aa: CASSLARGGYLPTNYGYTF

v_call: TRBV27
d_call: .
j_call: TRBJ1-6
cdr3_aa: CASSSYTASPLHF

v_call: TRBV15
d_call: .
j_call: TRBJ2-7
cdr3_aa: CATSRENNYEQYF

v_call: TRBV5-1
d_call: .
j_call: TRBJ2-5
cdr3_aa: CASSLGAWETQYF

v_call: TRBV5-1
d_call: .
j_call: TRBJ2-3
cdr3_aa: CASSLEGGSWDTQYF

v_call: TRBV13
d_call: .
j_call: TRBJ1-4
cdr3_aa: CASRGRGYEKLFF

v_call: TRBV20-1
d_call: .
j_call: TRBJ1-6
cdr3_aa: CSARGGLLYNSPLHF

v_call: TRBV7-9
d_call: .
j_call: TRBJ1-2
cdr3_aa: CASSLVIALHGYTF

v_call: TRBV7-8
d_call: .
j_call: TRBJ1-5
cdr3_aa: CASSVQGGQPQHF

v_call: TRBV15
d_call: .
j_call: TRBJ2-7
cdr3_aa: CATSRDRYSGPSTRGQYF

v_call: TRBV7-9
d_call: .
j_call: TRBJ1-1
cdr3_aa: CASSLEVSRGNTEAFF

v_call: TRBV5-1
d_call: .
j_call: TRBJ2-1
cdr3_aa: CASSVVQGTNNEQFF

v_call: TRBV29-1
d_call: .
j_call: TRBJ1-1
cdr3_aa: CSVGKGMNTEAFF

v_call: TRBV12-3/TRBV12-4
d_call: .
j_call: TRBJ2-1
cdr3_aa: CASSDTVSSYNEQFF

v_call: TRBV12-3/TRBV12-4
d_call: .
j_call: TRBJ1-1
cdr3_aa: CASRGSVNTEAFF

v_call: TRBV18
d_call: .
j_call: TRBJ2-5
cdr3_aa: CASSPSGSETQYF

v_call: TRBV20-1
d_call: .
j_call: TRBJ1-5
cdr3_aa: CSASLPDYSNQPQHF

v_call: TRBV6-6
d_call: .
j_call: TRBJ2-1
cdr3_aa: CASSSLHQNEQFF

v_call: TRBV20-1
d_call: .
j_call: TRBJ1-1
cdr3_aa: CSAIGNTEAFF

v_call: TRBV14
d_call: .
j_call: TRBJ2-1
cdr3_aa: CASSHVRLNNEQFF

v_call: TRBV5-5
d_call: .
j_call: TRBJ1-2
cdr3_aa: CASSLKNSGARLYGYTF

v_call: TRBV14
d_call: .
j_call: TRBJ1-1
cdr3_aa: CASSQVLHTEAFF

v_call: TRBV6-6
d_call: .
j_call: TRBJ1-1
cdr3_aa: CASSPISLNTEAFF

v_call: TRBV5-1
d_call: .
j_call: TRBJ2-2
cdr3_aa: CASSQGENTGELFF

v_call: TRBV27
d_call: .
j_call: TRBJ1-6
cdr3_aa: CASSFWQGVNSPLHF

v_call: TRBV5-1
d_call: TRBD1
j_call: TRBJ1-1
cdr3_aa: CASSFGTDMNTEAFF

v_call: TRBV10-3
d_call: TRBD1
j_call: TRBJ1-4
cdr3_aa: CAISDLGRDRGEKLFF